This is a list of T cell receptor beta chains from one sample in a study of cytomegalovirus exposure and HLA in healthy donors. Produced via immunoSEQ multiplex PCR; TCRdb's table is partial and in-frame only. The sample holds 130,000 to 150,000 clones, under 80% seen once. The sequencing sample was made of PBMCs. The receptors were sampled from a male donor in good health and CMV-seronegative. Both conserved end residues are part of each CDR3.

TRBV30 CAWRTGLGTEAFF
TRBV5-1 CASSWSGLAGVRQETQYF
TRBV6-5 CASSLDSLSSEAFF
TRBV5-1 CASSSSDRFSYEQYF
TRBV30 CAWSGGEGQYF
TRBV5-1 CASSLGAGGPVEQFF
TRBV11-2 CASSSWTSGRARETQYF
TRBV2 CASSEEPQEQFF
TRBV12-5 CASGLSGVPVSYEQYF
TRBV9 CASSSRATGDNEKLFF
TRBV10-3 CAISGTETSTGYTF
TRBV19 CASSMYRGEAFF
TRBV14 CASSLLTGTARNEQFF
TRBV6-4 CASSVSMNTEAFF
TRBV18 CASSPRSAGGPDTQYF
TRBV2 CASSVRQGTPLSGNTIYF
TRBV9 CASSELRSPGANVLTF
TRBV7-9 CASSFEGVDGYTF
TRBV19 CASSMDLGERNYGYTF
TRBV6-4 CASSETAGNTIYF
TRBV30 CAWSYPGTGAGNTIYF
TRBV30 CAWSKQDRGNEKLFF
TRBV25-1 CASSDLQVEYNEQFF
TRBV18 CASSPIGRGNTEAFF
TRBV7-9 CASSLVGDKIYEQYF
TRBV30 CAWAVGSYEQYF